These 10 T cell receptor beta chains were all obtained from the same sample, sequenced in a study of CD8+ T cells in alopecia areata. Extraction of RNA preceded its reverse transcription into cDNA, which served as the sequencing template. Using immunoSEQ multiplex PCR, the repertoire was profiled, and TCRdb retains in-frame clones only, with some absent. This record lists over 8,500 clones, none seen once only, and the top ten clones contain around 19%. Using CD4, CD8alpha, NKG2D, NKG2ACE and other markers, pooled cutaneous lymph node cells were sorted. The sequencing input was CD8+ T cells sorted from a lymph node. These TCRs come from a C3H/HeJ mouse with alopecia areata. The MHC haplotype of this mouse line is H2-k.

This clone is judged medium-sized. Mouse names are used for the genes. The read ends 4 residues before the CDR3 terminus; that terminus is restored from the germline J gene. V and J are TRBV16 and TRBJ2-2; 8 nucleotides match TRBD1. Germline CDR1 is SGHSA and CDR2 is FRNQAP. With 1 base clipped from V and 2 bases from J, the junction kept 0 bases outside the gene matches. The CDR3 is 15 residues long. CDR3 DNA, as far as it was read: TGTGCAAGCAGCTTAGGGGACAGGAACACCGGG. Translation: CASSLGDRNTG. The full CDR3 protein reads CASSLGDRNTGQLYF.

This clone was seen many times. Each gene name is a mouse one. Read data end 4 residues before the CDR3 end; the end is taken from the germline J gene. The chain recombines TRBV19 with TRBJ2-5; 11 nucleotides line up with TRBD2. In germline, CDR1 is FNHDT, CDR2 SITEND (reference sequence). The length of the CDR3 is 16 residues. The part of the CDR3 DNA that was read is TGTGCCAGCACCAACCTCGACTGGGGGGGGGAAGAC. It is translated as CASTNLDWGGED. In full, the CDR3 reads CASTNLDWGGEDTQYF.

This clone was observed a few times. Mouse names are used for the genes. This chain's CDR3 is CAWGLGTSAETLYF. CDR3 DNA (partial): TGTGCCTGGGGACTGGGGACTAGTGCAGAA. This rearrangement joins TRBV31 to TRBJ2-3, with 9 bases that match TRBD2. The missing CDR3 end, 4 residues past where the read stops, is filled in from the germline J gene. CDR3 length equals 14 residues. J was trimmed by 0 bases and V by 5 bases; bases with no gene match: 3. Per germline, CDR1 GKSSPN and CDR2 SITVG. Variable domain in full (rest from reference TRBV31 and TRBJ2-3): AQTIHQWPVAEIKAVGSPLSLGCTIKGKSSPNLYWYWQATGGTLQQLFYSITVGQVESVVQLNLSASRPKDDQFILSTEKLLLSHSGFYLCAWGLGTSAETLYFGSGTRLTVL.

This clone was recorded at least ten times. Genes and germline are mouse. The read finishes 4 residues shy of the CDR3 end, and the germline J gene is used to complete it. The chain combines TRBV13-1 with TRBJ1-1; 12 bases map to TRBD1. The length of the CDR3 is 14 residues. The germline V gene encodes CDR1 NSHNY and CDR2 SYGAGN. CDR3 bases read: TGTGCCAGCAGTGCCGGGACAGGGGGCGAA. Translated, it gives CASSAGTGGE. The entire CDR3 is CASSAGTGGEEVFF.

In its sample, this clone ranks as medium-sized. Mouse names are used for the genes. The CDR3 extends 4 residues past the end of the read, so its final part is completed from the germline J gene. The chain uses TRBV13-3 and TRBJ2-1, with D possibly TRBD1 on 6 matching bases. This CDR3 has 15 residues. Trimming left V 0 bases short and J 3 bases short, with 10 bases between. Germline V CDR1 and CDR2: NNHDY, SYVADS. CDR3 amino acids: CASSDDREGYAEQFF. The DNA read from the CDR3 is TGTGCCAGCAGTGATGACAGGGAGGGCTATGCT.

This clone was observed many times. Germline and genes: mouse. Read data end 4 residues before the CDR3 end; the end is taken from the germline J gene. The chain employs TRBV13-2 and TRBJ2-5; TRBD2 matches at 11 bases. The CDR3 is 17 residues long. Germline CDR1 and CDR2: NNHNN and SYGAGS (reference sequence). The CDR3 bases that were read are TGTGCCAGCGGTGATGAACTCCCGGGACTGGGGGAAGAC. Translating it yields CASGDELPGLGED. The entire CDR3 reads CASGDELPGLGEDTQYF.

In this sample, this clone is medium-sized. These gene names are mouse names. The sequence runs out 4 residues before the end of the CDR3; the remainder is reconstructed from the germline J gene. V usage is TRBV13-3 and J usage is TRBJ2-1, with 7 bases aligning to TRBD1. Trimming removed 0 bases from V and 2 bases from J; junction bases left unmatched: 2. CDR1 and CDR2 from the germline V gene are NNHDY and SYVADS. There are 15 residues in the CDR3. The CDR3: CASSDAGTDYAEQFF. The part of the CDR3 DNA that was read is TGTGCCAGCAGTGATGCCGGGACAGACTATGCT.

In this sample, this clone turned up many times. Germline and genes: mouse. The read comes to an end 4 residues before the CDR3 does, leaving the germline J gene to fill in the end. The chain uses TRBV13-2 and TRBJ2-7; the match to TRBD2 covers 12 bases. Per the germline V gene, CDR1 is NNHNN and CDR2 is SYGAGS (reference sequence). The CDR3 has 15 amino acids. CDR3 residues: CASGDDWGGADEQYF. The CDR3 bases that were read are TGTGCCAGCGGTGACGACTGGGGGGGCGCGGAT.

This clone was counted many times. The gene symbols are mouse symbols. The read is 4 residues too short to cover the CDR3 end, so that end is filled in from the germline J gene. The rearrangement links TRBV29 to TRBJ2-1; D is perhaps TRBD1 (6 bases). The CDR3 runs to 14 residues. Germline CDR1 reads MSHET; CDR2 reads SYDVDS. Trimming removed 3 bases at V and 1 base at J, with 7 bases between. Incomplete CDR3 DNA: TGTGCTAGCAGTTTTCAGGGGAACTATGCT. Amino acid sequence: CASSFQGNYA. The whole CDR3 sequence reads CASSFQGNYAEQFF.

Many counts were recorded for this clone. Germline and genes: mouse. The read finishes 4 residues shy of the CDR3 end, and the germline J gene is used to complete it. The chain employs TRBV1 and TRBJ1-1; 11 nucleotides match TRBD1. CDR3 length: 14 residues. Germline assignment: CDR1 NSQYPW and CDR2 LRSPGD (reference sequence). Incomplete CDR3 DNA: TGCACCTGCAGTGCCGGACAGGGGGCGCGA. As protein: CTCSAGQGAR. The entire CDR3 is CTCSAGQGAREVFF. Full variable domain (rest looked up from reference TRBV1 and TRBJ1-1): VTLLEQNPRWRLVPRGQAVNLRCILKNSQYPWMSWYQQDLQKQLQWLFTLRSPGDKEVKSLPGADYLATRVTDTELRLQVANMSQGRTLYCTCSAGQGAREVFFGKGTRLTVV.